This paragraph covers one TCR beta chain sequence. Its antigen is not known. As to treatment: 15 to 20 received Ad26.COV2.S at low or high dose, single or two shots; a few received placebo; per-sample allocation not given. Samples analyzed were those drawn on day 63 after the first vaccine or placebo injection. The data originate from a study of Ad26.COV2.S vaccination and SARS-CoV-2 variants. Study observations and caveats: Those who received vaccine or placebo ended up with similar non-spike TCR breadth.

The protocol was immunoSEQ multiplex PCR, while the TCRdb copy is restricted to in-frame clones and leaves out a portion. Seen here are about 420,000 clones, roughly 90% observed once, and the top ten hold approximately 4%. CDR3 size: 15 residues. Germline V gene data show CDR1 as MDHEN and CDR2 as SYDVKM. Trimming took 6 bases from V and 12 from J; bases not matched to a gene: 14. The material was peripheral blood, obtained in a trial of Ad26.COV2.S vaccine versus placebo. The chain recombines TRBV28 with TRBJ2-1; TRBD2 matches at 10 bases. The origin of this receptor is a person between 18 and 65 years old who received the Ad26.COV2.S COVID-19 vaccine or a placebo. CDR3 coding DNA: TGTGCCAGCAGCACGCCACTAGCGGGGTCCCAAGTGCAGTTCTTC. Translated, it gives CASSTPLAGSQVQFF.